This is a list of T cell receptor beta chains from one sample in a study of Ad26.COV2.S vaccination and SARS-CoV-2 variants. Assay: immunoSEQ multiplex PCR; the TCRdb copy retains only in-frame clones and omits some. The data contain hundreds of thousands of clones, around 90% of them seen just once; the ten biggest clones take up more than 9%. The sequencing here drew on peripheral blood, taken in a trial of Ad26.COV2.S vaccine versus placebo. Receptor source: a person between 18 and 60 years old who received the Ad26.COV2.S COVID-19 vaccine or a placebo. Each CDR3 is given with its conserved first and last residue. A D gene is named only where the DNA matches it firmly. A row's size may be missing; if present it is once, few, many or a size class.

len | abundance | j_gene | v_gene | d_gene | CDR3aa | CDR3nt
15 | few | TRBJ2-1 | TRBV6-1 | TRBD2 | CASSDRLAGGIEQFF | TGTGCCAGCAGTGATAGACTAGCGGGAGGGATTGAGCAGTTCTTC
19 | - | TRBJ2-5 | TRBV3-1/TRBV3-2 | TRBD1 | CASSQEPISGQGVGETQYF | TGTGCCAGCAGCCAAGAACCTATCTCGGGACAGGGTGTGGGGGAGACCCAGTACTTC
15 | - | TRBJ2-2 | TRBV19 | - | CASSIGYAGTGELFF | TGTGCCAGTAGTATAGGGTACGCAGGAACCGGGGAGCTGTTTTTT
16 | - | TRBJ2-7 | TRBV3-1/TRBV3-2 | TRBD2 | CASSQGASGRKYEQYF | TGTGCCAGCAGCCAAGGCGCTAGCGGGAGGAAATACGAGCAGTACTTC
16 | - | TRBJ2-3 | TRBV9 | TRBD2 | CASSPGAGAGADTQYF | TGTGCCAGCAGCCCCGGGGCGGGAGCTGGAGCAGATACGCAGTATTTT
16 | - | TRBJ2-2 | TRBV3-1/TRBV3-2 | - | CASSRDSSSDTGELFF | TGTGCCAGCAGCCGAGACAGCTCCTCGGACACCGGGGAGCTGTTTTTT
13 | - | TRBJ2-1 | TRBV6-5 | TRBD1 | CASSLGLTGGRFF | TGTGCCAGCAGTTTAGGGCTCACAGGGGGCAGATTCTTC
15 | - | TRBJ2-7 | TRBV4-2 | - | CASSQEGGDFREQYF | TGTGCCAGCAGCCAAGAAGGAGGGGACTTCCGAGAGCAGTACTTC
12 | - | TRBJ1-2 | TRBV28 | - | CASSSGDYGYTF | TGTGCCAGCAGTTCCGGGGACTATGGCTACACCTTC
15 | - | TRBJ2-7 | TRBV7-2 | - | CASSFLRAAPYEQYF | TGTGCCAGCAGCTTTCTAAGGGCCGCTCCCTACGAGCAGTACTTC
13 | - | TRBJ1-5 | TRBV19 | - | CASRLEGSKPQHF | TGTGCCTCCCGGTTGGAGGGAAGTAAGCCCCAGCATTTT
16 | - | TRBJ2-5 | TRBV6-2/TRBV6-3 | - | CASSYWTESTQETQYF | TGTGCCAGCAGTTACTGGACGGAAAGTACGCAAGAGACCCAGTACTTC
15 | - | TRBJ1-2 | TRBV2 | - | CASKLQGRNNYGYTF | TGTGCCAGCAAATTACAGGGAAGGAATAACTATGGCTACACCTTC
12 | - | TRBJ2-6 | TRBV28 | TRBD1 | CVVGGGANVLTF | TGTGTCGTAGGGGGCGGGGCCAACGTCCTGACTTTC
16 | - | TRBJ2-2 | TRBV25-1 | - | CASSESNGRYFGELFF | TGTGCCAGCAGTGAATCTAACGGGAGATATTTCGGGGAGCTGTTTTTT
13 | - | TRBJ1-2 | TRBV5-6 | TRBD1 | CASSPDRGHGYTF | TGTGCCAGCAGCCCGGACAGGGGGCATGGCTACACCTTC
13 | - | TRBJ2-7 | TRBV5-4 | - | CASSLGRSYEQYF | TGTGCCAGCAGCTTGGGTCGGTCCTACGAGCAGTACTTC
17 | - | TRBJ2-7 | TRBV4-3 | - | CASSQFEVGVISYEQYF | TGCGCCAGCAGCCAATTCGAGGTGGGGGTAATATCCTACGAGCAGTACTTC
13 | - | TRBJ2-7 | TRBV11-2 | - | CASSSGPLYEQYF | TGTGCCAGCAGCTCGGGACCCCTTTACGAGCAGTACTTC
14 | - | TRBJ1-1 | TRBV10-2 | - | CASRQLWTDTEAFF | TGCGCCAGCAGGCAACTATGGACGGACACTGAAGCTTTCTTT
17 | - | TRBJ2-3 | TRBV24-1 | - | CATSDLKGSASTDTQYF | TGTGCCACCAGTGATTTGAAGGGGTCTGCTAGCACAGATACGCAGTATTTT
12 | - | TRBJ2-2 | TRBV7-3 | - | CASSSQVGELFF | TGTGCCAGCAGCTCTCAGGTCGGGGAGCTGTTTTTT
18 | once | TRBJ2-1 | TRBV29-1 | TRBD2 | CSVAQPFEGLAGNDEQFF | TGCAGCGTTGCACAGCCGTTTGAGGGACTAGCGGGGAACGATGAGCAGTTCTTC
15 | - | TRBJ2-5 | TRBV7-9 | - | CASSLGLWGEETQYF | TGTGCCAGCAGCTTAGGTTTGTGGGGGGAAGAGACCCAGTACTTC
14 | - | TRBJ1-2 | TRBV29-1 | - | CSVESDSSLYGYTF | TGCAGCGTTGAATCAGACTCTTCGCTCTATGGCTACACCTTC
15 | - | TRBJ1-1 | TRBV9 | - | CASSVGGFTDTEAFF | TGTGCCAGCAGCGTAGGGGGCTTCACCGACACTGAAGCTTTCTTT
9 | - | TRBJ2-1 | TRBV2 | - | CASGREQFF | TGTGCCAGTGGAAGGGAGCAGTTCTTC
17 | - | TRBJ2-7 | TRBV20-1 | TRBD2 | CSASSASGGQGSYEQYF | TGCAGTGCTAGTTCTGCTAGCGGGGGCCAGGGCTCCTACGAGCAGTACTTC
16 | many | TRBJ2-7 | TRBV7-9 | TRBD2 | CASSVIAGGPSYEQYF | TGTGCCAGCAGCGTAATAGCGGGAGGGCCTTCCTACGAGCAGTACTTC
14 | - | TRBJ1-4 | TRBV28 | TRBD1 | CASSLGQGRRKLFF | TGTGCCAGCAGTTTGGGACAGGGCCGGAGGAAACTGTTTTTT
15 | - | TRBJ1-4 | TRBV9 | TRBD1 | CASSPSGQGLKKLFF | TGTGCCAGCAGCCCTTCAGGACAGGGACTAAAAAAACTGTTTTTT
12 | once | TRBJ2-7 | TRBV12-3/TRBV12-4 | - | CASSLHSYEQYF | TGTGCCAGCAGTCTTCATTCCTACGAGCAGTACTTC
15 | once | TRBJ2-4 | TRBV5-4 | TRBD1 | CASSLTGVSLNIQYF | TGTGCCAGCAGCCTTACAGGGGTTTCCCTAAACATTCAGTACTTC
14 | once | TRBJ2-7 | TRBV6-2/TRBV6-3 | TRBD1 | CASSPGTDPYEQYF | TGTGCCAGCAGCCCGGGGACAGACCCTTACGAGCAGTACTTC
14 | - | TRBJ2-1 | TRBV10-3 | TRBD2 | CAISETSGLPEQFF | TGTGCCATCAGTGAGACTAGCGGCCTCCCGGAGCAGTTCTTC
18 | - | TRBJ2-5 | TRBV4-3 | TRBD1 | CASSQDRGQGTFRETQYF | TGCGCCAGCAGCCAAGATCGGGGACAGGGGACATTCAGGGAGACCCAGTACTTC
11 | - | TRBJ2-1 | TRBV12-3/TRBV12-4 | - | CASSPGHEQFF | TGTGCCAGCAGTCCCGGCCACGAGCAGTTCTTC
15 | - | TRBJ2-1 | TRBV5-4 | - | CASSLAGNLYNEQFF | TGTGCCAGCAGCTTGGCGGGGAATCTCTACAATGAGCAGTTCTTC
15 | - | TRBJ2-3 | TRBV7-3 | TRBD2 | CASSFLAGGLDTQYF | TGTGCCAGTAGCTTTCTTGCGGGAGGTCTTGATACGCAGTATTTT
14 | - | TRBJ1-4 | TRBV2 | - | CASRREIRNEKLFF | TGTGCCAGCAGACGGGAGATACGAAATGAAAAACTGTTTTTT
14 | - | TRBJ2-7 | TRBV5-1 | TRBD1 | CASSPGDSNYEQYF | TGCGCCAGCAGCCCCGGGGACAGCAACTACGAGCAGTACTTC
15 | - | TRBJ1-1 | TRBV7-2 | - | CASRYGPAPGAEAFF | TGTGCCAGCAGATACGGCCCTGCCCCAGGCGCTGAAGCTTTCTTT
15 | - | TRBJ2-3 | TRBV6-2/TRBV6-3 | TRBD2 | CASSYGLADTDTQYF | TGTGCCAGCAGTTACGGACTAGCGGACACAGATACGCAGTATTTT
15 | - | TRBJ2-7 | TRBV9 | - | CASSRETLGFYEQYF | TGTGCCAGCAGCCGTGAAACACTGGGTTTCTACGAGCAGTACTTC
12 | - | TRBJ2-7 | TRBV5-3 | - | CARSLGPYEQYF | TGTGCCAGAAGCCTCGGTCCATACGAGCAGTACTTC
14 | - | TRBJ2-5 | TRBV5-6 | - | CASSLKTGLETQYF | TGTGCCAGCAGCTTAAAAACAGGGTTGGAGACCCAGTACTTC
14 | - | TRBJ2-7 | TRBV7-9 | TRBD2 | CASSFGGGLYEQYF | TGTGCCAGCAGCTTTGGGGGAGGGCTTTACGAGCAGTACTTC
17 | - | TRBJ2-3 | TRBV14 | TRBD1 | CASSQDPPGGLIDTQYF | TGTGCCAGCAGCCAAGATCCCCCAGGGGGCCTGATAGATACGCAGTATTTT
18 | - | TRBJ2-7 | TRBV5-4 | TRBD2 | CASSYTNGPGLAYHEQYF | TGTGCCAGCAGCTACACTAACGGTCCGGGACTAGCGTACCACGAGCAGTACTTC
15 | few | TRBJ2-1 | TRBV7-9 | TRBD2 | CASSFWGLAGVEQFF | TGTGCCAGCAGCTTTTGGGGACTAGCGGGAGTTGAGCAGTTCTTC